Below are 5 T cell receptor beta chains sequenced from a single sample in a study of cytomegalovirus exposure and HLA in healthy donors. The PCR employed 60 Vbeta primers together with 13 Jbeta primers. TCRdb's copy holds only in-frame clones and misses some; the assay was immunoSEQ multiplex PCR. In the table there are some 160,000 clones, 75% to 85% of which are singletons. The sequenced material came from PBMCs. The source is a man aged 45-65 years in good health and CMV-seropositive.

In regard to this clone: At one end, the junction sequence differs from germline, possibly due to a read error. This sequence joins TRBV7-7 and TRBJ2-2; no clear D gene. This CDR3 is built from 13 residues. Germline loops: CDR1 SSHAT, CDR2 FNYEAQ (reference sequence). CDR3 protein: CASSQSSSGELFF. In DNA form, the CDR3 reads TGTGCTAGCAGCCAATCATCTAGCGGGGAGCTGTTTTTT.

The gene calls are TRBV5-1 and TRBJ1-2; D uncertain. Trimming removed 0 bases from V and 3 bases from J, with 9 bases in between. Germline lookup yields CDR1 SGHRS and CDR2 YFSETQ. CDR3 length: 14 amino acids. The CDR3 loop is CASSLGGFDYGYTF. For the CDR3, the DNA is TGCGCCAGCAGCTTGGGAGGGTTTGACTATGGCTACACCTTC. Together with reference TRBV5-1 and TRBJ1-2, the CDR3 gives the full variable domain: KAGVTQTPRYLIKTRGQQVTLSCSPISGHRSVSWYQQTPGQGLQFLFEYFSETQRNKGNFPGRFSGRQFSNSRSEMNVSTLELGDSALYLCASSLGGFDYGYTFGSGTRLTVV.

V and J are TRBV21-1 and TRBJ1-4; the table's D call TRBD1 went unverified against the DNA. TRBV21-1 is reported as a pseudogene. The CDR3 extends over 16 amino acids. CDR3 sequence: CASSKGHPKGNEKLFF. The CDR3 DNA reads TGTGCCAGCAGCAAAGGACACCCAAAGGGGAATGAAAAACTGTTTTTT.

This clone was observed a few times. The chain employs TRBV6-1 and TRBJ1-4; TRBD1 is a possible D gene (5 bases). From germline, CDR1 is MNHNS and CDR2 SASEGT. The V and J ends lost 4 bases and 7 bases respectively, with 13 bases between them. CDR3 length: 14 residues. This CDR3 is CASSVLGEGEKLFF. The CDR3 bases are TGTGCCAGCAGTGTGCTAGGGGAAGGTGAAAAACTGTTTTTT.

The rearrangement uses TRBV30 and TRBJ1-1, with unresolved D. The V gene's germline CDR1 is GTSNPN and CDR2 SVGIG (reference sequence). The CDR3 is 15 residues long. V gave up 3 bases and J gave up 0 bases, with 14 bases separating them. The CDR3 DNA reads TGTGCCTGGAGCCAAGGAGGAACGGTGAACACTGAAGCTTTCTTT. Its protein is CAWSQGGTVNTEAFF.